A single sample gave rise to the 26 T cell receptor beta chains below, sequenced in a study of glioma-infiltrating T cells after dendritic cell vaccination. Assay used: immunoSEQ multiplex PCR; TCRdb lists only in-frame clones, some missing. Among some 87,000 clones listed, approximately 81% were seen once. The starting material was blood, obtained before dendritic cell vaccination. Receptors were obtained from a human donor with glioblastoma.

The chain recombines TRBV5-6 with TRBJ2-7, with D possibly matching TRBD1 (6 bases). Germline CDR1 reads SGHDT; CDR2 reads YYEEEE. V was shortened by 4 bases and J by 0 bases, with 11 bases between the two germline ends. The CDR3 totals 14 residues. The CDR3 loop is CASSRTVSSYEQYF. As DNA, the CDR3 is TGTGCCAGCAGCAGGACAGTGAGCTCCTACGAGCAGTACTTC. Using reference TRBV5-6 and TRBJ2-7 for the parts outside the CDR3, the full variable domain is DAGVTQSPTHLIKTRGQQVTLRCSPKSGHDTVSWYQQALGQGPQFIFQYYEEEERQRGNFPDRFSGHQFPNYSSELNVNALLLGDSALYLCASSRTVSSYEQYFGPGTRLTVT.

This clone was counted at least ten times. This chain joins TRBV7-9 and TRBJ1-1; D gene uncertain. The CDR3 extends over 13 amino acids. Germline V lookup: CDR1 SEHNR, CDR2 FQNEAQ (reference sequence). V lost 1 base and J 4 bases, leaving 7 bases between the germline ends. The CDR3 DNA reads TGTGCCAGCAGCTTAGAGGGAGGCACTGAAGCTTTCTTT. Protein: CASSLEGGTEAFF.

J is TRBJ1-5 and V is TRBV10-3; weak D call: TRBD1 (6 bases). V lost 1 base and J lost 5, with 18 bases in between. CDR3 length equals 17 residues. CDR1 ENHRY and CDR2 SYGVKD come from the germline V gene. The CDR3 bases are TGTGCCATCAGTGAGTTACAGGTCAGGGGTGGGGATCAGCCCCAGCATTTT. Its translation is CAISELQVRGGDQPQHF.

This clone was recorded a few times. The chain combines TRBV5-4 with TRBJ2-7; 11 nucleotides match TRBD2. J lost 0 bases, V lost 5 bases, and 1 base had no gene match. CDR3 length: 14 residues. Germline CDR1 is SGHNT and CDR2 is YYREEE (reference sequence). CDR3: CASRTSGTSYEQYF. In DNA, the CDR3 is TGTGCCAGCAGGACTAGCGGGACCTCCTACGAGCAGTACTTC. The full variable domain, completed using reference TRBV5-4 and TRBJ2-7, is ETGVTQSPTHLIKTRGQQVTLRCSSQSGHNTVSWYQQALGQGPQFIFQYYREEENGRGNFPPRFSGLQFPNYSSELNVNALELDDSALYLCASRTSGTSYEQYFGPGTRLTVT.

This clone has only a few counts. This rearrangement joins TRBV6-5 to TRBJ1-1; 7 bases match TRBD1. J lost 3 bases, V lost 0 bases, and 7 bases had no gene match. The CDR3 covers 16 residues. Germline V lookup: CDR1 MNHEY, CDR2 SVGAGI. This CDR3 reads CASSYSQGSSDTEAFF. DNA for the CDR3: TGTGCCAGCAGTTACTCACAGGGGAGTTCGGACACTGAAGCTTTCTTT.

This clone occurred once. V is TRBV2 and J is TRBJ2-1; D is uncertain. CDR1 is SNHLY, CDR2 FYNNEI, per germline. The length of the CDR3 is 15 residues. The V end was cut by 4 bases, the J end by 2 bases, with 12 bases between. For the CDR3, the DNA is TGTGCCAGCAGTGTCGAGTCCCCGGCCTACAATGAGCAGTTCTTC. As protein: CASSVESPAYNEQFF.

The chain employs TRBV11-3 and TRBJ1-1; no definite D call. Germline CDR1 and CDR2: SGHNT and YENEEA. Trimming pared 1 base from V and 1 base from J, leaving 4 bases between. CDR3 length equals 13 residues. The CDR3 here is CASSLGENTEAFF. CDR3 coding DNA: TGTGCCAGCAGCTTAGGAGAGAACACTGAAGCTTTCTTT.

The J gene is TRBJ2-1, the V gene TRBV7-9; TRBD1 aligns across 8 bases. The CDR3 is 16 amino acids. In germline, CDR1 is SEHNR, CDR2 FQNEAQ (reference sequence). The ends lost 0 bases at V and 6 bases at J; junction bases unmatched: 7. CDR3 nucleotides: TGTGCCAGCAGCTTAGCCCGGGACAGGTTCATCAATGAGCAGTTCTTC. It translates to CASSLARDRFINEQFF.

The chain uses TRBV5-8 and TRBJ2-7; possible D gene TRBD1, 6 bases. CDR3 length: 15 amino acids. V was clipped by 4 bases and J by 0 bases, with 14 bases between them. The germline gives CDR1 SGHTS, CDR2 YDEGEE. DNA for the CDR3: TGTGCCAGCAGCCATCCGACAGGTAGCTCCTACGAGCAGTACTTC. This codes for CASSHPTGSSYEQYF.

The rearrangement joins TRBV19 to TRBJ2-1, with 11 nucleotides matching TRBD2. V was pared by 4 bases and J by 2 bases, with 1 base of the junction left unmatched. CDR3 length: 15 amino acids. Germline V gene sequence: CDR1 LNHDA, CDR2 SQIVND (reference sequence). CDR3 bases: TGTGCCAGTAGTAGACTAGCGGGGCCCTACAATGAGCAGTTCTTC. Encoded protein: CASSRLAGPYNEQFF.

This clone has a single count. The CDR3 is CASSTTSGGTQYF. CDR3 in DNA: TGTGCCAGCAGCACGACTAGCGGTGGGACCCAGTACTTC. This chain links TRBV11-2 with TRBJ2-5, with 9 bases aligning to TRBD2. This CDR3 has 13 amino acids. From germline, CDR1 is SGHAT and CDR2 FQNNGV. V shed 5 bases, J shed 7 bases, and the junction held 5 bases outside the gene matches.

The genes are TRBV10-2 and TRBJ1-3, with a possible D match to TRBD1 (5 bases). Germline CDR1 and CDR2: WSHSY and SAAADI. V was shortened by 3 bases and J by 3 bases, with 15 bases between the two germline ends. The CDR3 is made up of 16 amino acids. Written as DNA, the CDR3 is TGCGCCAGCAGTGATCATCCTCCAACAGGTGGAAACACCATATATTTT. This codes for CASSDHPPTGGNTIYF.

The rearrangement links TRBV6-1 to TRBJ2-7; tentative D call: TRBD2 (5 bases). V was cut by 7 bases and J by 4 bases, with 17 bases left in between. The germline V gene has CDR1 MNHNS and CDR2 SASEGT. The CDR3 length is 14 residues. Here the CDR3 reads CASNSGGIGYEQYF. For the CDR3, the DNA is TGTGCCAGCAACTCCGGAGGTATAGGTTACGAGCAGTACTTC.

The V gene is TRBV6-5, the J gene TRBJ1-2; D is perhaps TRBD1 (5 bases). This CDR3 contains 14 residues. Trimming stripped 2 bases from V and 3 bases from J, with 10 bases between. Germline lookup yields CDR1 MNHEY and CDR2 SVGAGI. CDR3 coding DNA: TGTGCCAGCAGTTACCAAAGGGGCGACTATGGCTACACCTTC. This translates into CASSYQRGDYGYTF.

The genes are TRBV7-9 and TRBJ2-2; D not certain. V lost 5 bases to trimming and J lost 4 bases, with 17 bases between them. The V gene's germline CDR1 is SEHNR and CDR2 FQNEAQ (reference sequence). The length of the CDR3 is 16 residues. CDR3 in DNA: TGTGCCAGCAGCCCGTCGGCCACCTCGGGCACCGGGGAGCTGTTTTTT. Its protein product is CASSPSATSGTGELFF. Combining the CDR3 with reference TRBV7-9 and TRBJ2-2 gives the whole variable domain DTGVSQNPRHKITKRGQNVTFRCDPISEHNRLYWYRQTLGQGPEFLTYFQNEAQLEKSRLLSDRFSAERPKGSFSTLEIQRTEQGDSAMYLCASSPSATSGTGELFFGEGSRLTVL.

This clone occurred a few times. The chain has TRBV7-2 and TRBJ2-7, with a possible D match to TRBD2 (5 bases). V was shortened by 3 bases and J by 2 bases, with 11 bases between the two germline ends. Germline CDR1 is SGHTA and CDR2 is FQGNSA. This CDR3 contains 14 residues. DNA for the CDR3: TGTGCCAGCAGCTTGTCGGCGGGCGCCTACGAGCAGTACTTC. Its translation is CASSLSAGAYEQYF.

V and J are TRBV6-1 and TRBJ1-3; no reliable D call. This CDR3 spans 15 amino acids. V lost 2 bases and J lost 0, with 8 bases in between. Germline V lookup: CDR1 MNHNS, CDR2 SASEGT. This chain's CDR3 is CASSELVHSGNTIYF. CDR3 coding DNA: TGTGCCAGCAGTGAACTAGTCCACTCTGGAAACACCATATATTTT.

This clone appeared a single time. The V call is TRBV2, the J call TRBJ2-5; TRBD2 matches 9 bases. This CDR3 is built from 13 residues. Germline CDR1 is SNHLY and CDR2 is FYNNEI. V shed 7 bases, J shed 3 bases, and the junction held 3 bases outside the gene matches. CDR3 residues: CASKASGKETQYF. In DNA form, the CDR3 reads TGTGCCAGCAAGGCTAGCGGGAAAGAGACCCAGTACTTC. The whole variable domain, remainder taken from reference TRBV2 and TRBJ2-5, is EPEVTQTPSHQVTQMGQEVILRCVPISNHLYFYWYRQILGQKVEFLVSFYNNEISEKSEIFDDQFSVERPDGSNFTLKIRSTKLEDSAMYFCASKASGKETQYFGPGTRLLVL.

This chain connects TRBV25-1 to TRBJ1-1; 7 bases map to TRBD1. The germline V gene encodes CDR1 MGHDK and CDR2 SYGVNS. V lost 4 bases, J lost 5 bases, and 10 bases stayed unmatched. The CDR3 has 15 residues. The CDR3, as DNA: TGTGCCAGCAGTGCTACAGGGGTGCCGGGAACTGAAGCTTTCTTT. This translates into CASSATGVPGTEAFF.

This chain's CDR3 is CASSLSGSNTGELFF. In DNA form, the CDR3 reads TGTGCCAGCAGCCTTAGCGGATCGAACACCGGGGAGCTGTTTTTT. The rearrangement uses TRBV7-3 and TRBJ2-2, with a weak D call TRBD2 (6 bases). V lost 5 bases and J lost 0, with 10 bases in between. CDR1 is SGHTA, CDR2 FQGTGA, per germline. The CDR3 runs to 15 residues.

This clone was observed a single time. The CDR3: CAWSVRSGKSYNEQFF. Here the CDR3 DNA reads TGTGCCTGGAGTGTACGGAGCGGGAAGTCCTACAATGAGCAGTTCTTC. This chain connects TRBV30 to TRBJ2-1; TRBD2 matches 7 bases. Germline V gene sequence: CDR1 GTSNPN, CDR2 SVGIG (reference sequence). V lost 0 bases, J lost 1 base, and 6 bases stayed unmatched. The CDR3 runs 16 residues. The full variable domain, completed using reference TRBV30 and TRBJ2-1, is SQTIHQWPATLVQPVGSPLSLECTVEGTSNPNLYWYRQAAGRGLQLLFYSVGIGQISSEVPQNLSASRPQDRQFILSSKKLLLSDSGFYLCAWSVRSGKSYNEQFFGPGTRLTVL.

This clone has a handful of counts. The CDR3 nucleotides are TGTGCCAGCAGCCAAGATCGAACCGGCTATGGCTACACCTTC. It translates to CASSQDRTGYGYTF. V is TRBV4-2 and J is TRBJ1-2, with D uncertain. The CDR3 covers 14 residues. CDR1 and CDR2 (germline): LGHNA, YNFKEQ. V was clipped by 0 bases and J by 4 bases, with 9 bases between them.

The chain has TRBV6-5 and TRBJ1-1; D remains unclear. Germline CDR1 and CDR2: MNHEY and SVGAGI. CDR3 length equals 13 residues. V was shortened by 2 bases and J by 7 bases, with 11 bases between the two germline ends. The CDR3 region is CASSYGEGSEAFF. The CDR3 DNA sequence: TGTGCCAGCAGTTACGGGGAGGGTAGTGAAGCTTTCTTT.

The chain joins TRBV7-9 to TRBJ1-2, with D tentatively TRBD1 (5 bases). Trimming took 1 base from V and 8 from J, leaving 14 bases between them. Germline V CDR1 and CDR2: SEHNR, FQNEAQ (reference sequence). This CDR3 region has 14 residues. CDR3 DNA sequence: TGTGCCAGCAGCTTAGAGGGGTCGACGAGGGGCTACACCTTC. It specifies CASSLEGSTRGYTF.

The chain is built from TRBV2 and TRBJ2-3; the match to TRBD1 covers 8 bases. Germline V gives CDR1 SNHLY, CDR2 FYNNEI. This CDR3 spans 13 amino acids. The ends lost 7 bases at V and 6 bases at J; junction bases unmatched: 6. The CDR3 sequence: CASTGQGADTQYF. CDR3 DNA: TGTGCCAGCACAGGGCAGGGGGCGGATACGCAGTATTTT.

In its sample, this clone was seen a few times. This rearrangement joins TRBV10-1 to TRBJ1-1, with TRBD1 matching 7 bases. This CDR3 spans 15 amino acids. The germline gives CDR1 WNHNN, CDR2 SYGVQD (reference sequence). V dropped 2 bases and J dropped 6; count of bases not matched to a gene: 9. The CDR3 loop is CASSETRQGTPEAFF. In DNA, the CDR3 is TGCGCCAGCAGTGAGACCCGACAGGGAACCCCTGAAGCTTTCTTT.